Shown below are 26 T cell receptor beta chains from a single sample sequenced in a study of CD8 T cells in Susac syndrome. It was with random hexamers that 0.5 to 1 ug RNA was reverse transcribed. TCRdb fed the immunoSEQ multiplex PCR reads into MiXCR, producing one record per CDR3 protein. Of about 76,000 distinct CDR3 sequences listed, 85% to 95% are singletons. Sequencing input: CD8+ T cells from PBMCs. The source of these receptors is a human donor with Susac syndrome.

V gene TRBV10-3 combines with J gene TRBJ2-1; D possibly corresponds to TRBD2 (6 bases). Deletions cut 3 bases from V and 0 bases from J, with 24 bases between. CDR3 size: 20 residues. Germline CDR1 is ENHRY and CDR2 is SYGVKD. CDR3 loop: CAISDSPGRPGVSSYNEQFF. In DNA, the CDR3 is TGTGCCATCAGTGACTCCCCAGGGCGCCCGGGGGTTAGCTCCTACAATGAGCAGTTCTTC.

This chain joins TRBV28 and TRBJ2-7, with D uncertain. Looked up from germline, CDR1 is MDHEN and CDR2 is SYDVKM. The CDR3 consists of 13 residues. V was cut by 3 bases and J by 3 bases, with 9 bases left in between. Here the CDR3 reads CASSFAAGYEQYF. The CDR3, as DNA: TGTGCCAGCAGTTTCGCGGCAGGCTACGAGCAGTACTTC.

This clonotype was seen only a few times. The V and J genes are TRBV14 and TRBJ2-7, with 9 bases that match TRBD1. The CDR3 runs 15 residues. Germline lookup yields CDR1 SGHDN and CDR2 FVKESK. V shed 6 bases and J 3 bases; nucleotides not matched to a gene: 9. CDR3 sequence: CASRHAGTGIYEQYF. CDR3 coding DNA: TGTGCCAGCAGACATGCCGGGACAGGGATCTACGAGCAGTACTTC.

V usage is TRBV12-3 or TRBV12-4 and J usage is TRBJ2-1; 8 bases fit TRBD2. With V trimmed by 6 bases and J by 7 bases, 8 bases remained unmatched. This CDR3 comprises 14 residues. CDR3 DNA: TGTGCCAGCAGCCCGAGCGGGAGTACGAATGAGCAGTTCTTC. It codes for CASSPSGSTNEQFF.

The V and J genes are TRBV7-2 and TRBJ2-5; 11 bases match TRBD2. Germline trimming cut 1 base from V and 2 bases from J; bases unmatched to any gene: 0. The CDR3 runs to 15 residues. Germline lookup yields CDR1 SGHTA and CDR2 FQGNSA. CDR3 bases: TGTGCCAGCAGCTTAGTAGCGGGGGGGCAAGAGACCCAGTACTTC. It codes for CASSLVAGGQETQYF.

The rearrangement links TRBV7-2 to TRBJ2-4; D not resolved. Germline V gene lookup returns CDR1 SGHTA and CDR2 FQGNSA. This CDR3 is built from 13 residues. Trimming left V 1 base short and J 4 bases short, with 5 bases between. The CDR3 protein is CASSLGTKNIQYF. The CDR3 nucleotides read TGTGCCAGCAGCTTAGGCACGAAAAACATTCAGTACTTC.

This clonotype showed up just once. The V gene is TRBV28, the J gene TRBJ2-1; D is possibly TRBD1 (6 bases). This CDR3 contains 14 residues. V lost 5 bases to trimming and J lost 8 bases, with 16 bases between them. In germline, CDR1 is MDHEN, CDR2 SYDVKM. This chain's CDR3 is CASSLDQGPDEQFF. DNA for the CDR3: TGTGCCAGCAGTCTAGACCAGGGGCCGGATGAGCAGTTCTTC.

V is TRBV7-9 and J is TRBJ1-1; 8 nucleotides line up with TRBD1. Germline loops: CDR1 SEHNR, CDR2 FQNEAQ (reference sequence). The junction had 2 bases not matched to a gene; V was cut back by 5 bases and J by 6 bases. This CDR3 has 12 amino acids. This CDR3 reads CASSTTGAEAFF. The DNA for the CDR3 is TGTGCCAGCAGCACGACAGGGGCTGAAGCTTTCTTT.

The chain uses TRBV10-3 and TRBJ2-7; no clear D gene. Germline CDR1 reads ENHRY; CDR2 reads SYGVKD. There are 13 residues in the CDR3. V lost 0 bases to trimming and J lost 3 bases, with 6 bases between them. CDR3 protein: CAISESGGYEQYF. CDR3 bases: TGTGCCATCAGTGAGTCGGGCGGCTACGAGCAGTACTTC.

The J gene is TRBJ1-1, the V gene TRBV6-1; D might be TRBD1 (5 bases). V lost 8 bases to trimming and J lost 4 bases, with 17 bases between them. Germline V gives CDR1 MNHNS, CDR2 SASEGT. There are 14 residues in the CDR3. The CDR3 is CASAREWVSTEAFF. CDR3 nucleotides: TGTGCCAGCGCCAGGGAATGGGTGAGCACTGAAGCTTTCTTT.

This clonotype occurred a few times. The chain couples TRBV7-2 to TRBJ2-5; a weak D match, TRBD1 (5 bases). Germline CDR1 is SGHTA and CDR2 is FQGNSA. Between the trimmed V and J ends, which lost 6 bases and 0 bases, there was a span of 11 bases. The CDR3 is 14 amino acids. CDR3 in DNA: TGTGCCAGCAGACCGACAGACTACCAAGAGACCCAGTACTTC. Translated, it gives CASRPTDYQETQYF. The full variable domain, rest sourced from reference TRBV7-2 and TRBJ2-5, is GAGVSQSPSNKVTEKGKDVELRCDPISGHTALYWYRQSLGQGLEFLIYFQGNSAPDKSGLPSDRFSAERTGGSVSTLTIQRTQQEDSAVYLCASRPTDYQETQYFGPGTRLLVL.

This chain joins TRBV20-1 and TRBJ2-1; D may match TRBD1 or TRBD2 (5 bases each). The CDR3 is 13 residues long. The V end was cut by 5 bases, the J end by 7 bases, with 15 bases between. Germline lookup yields CDR1 DFQATT and CDR2 SNEGSKA (reference sequence). The chain's CDR3 is CSAPGTPVNEQFF. CDR3 nucleotides: TGCAGTGCTCCCGGGACCCCGGTGAATGAGCAGTTCTTC.

The chain employs TRBV10-3 and TRBJ1-1; 8 nucleotides agree with TRBD1. Germline V gene data show CDR1 as ENHRY and CDR2 as SYGVKD. The CDR3 extends over 14 amino acids. J gave up 5 bases and V 0 bases, and 2 bases lay outside the gene matches. This CDR3 reads CAISESTGETEAFF. In DNA form, the CDR3 reads TGTGCCATCAGTGAGTCGACAGGGGAGACTGAAGCTTTCTTT.

The chain carries TRBV7-2 and TRBJ1-3; D possibly corresponds to TRBD1 (6 bases). The V end was cut by 1 base, the J end by 0 bases, with 13 bases between. The germline CDR1 and CDR2 sequences are SGHTA and FQGNSA. The CDR3 totals 17 residues. The CDR3 DNA sequence: TGTGCCAGCAGCTTAGGTTACGGGGGGCTCTCTGGAAACACCATATATTTT. As protein: CASSLGYGGLSGNTIYF.

V is TRBV12-3 or TRBV12-4 and J is TRBJ1-5, with no clear D. Trimming took off 2 bases at V and 7 bases at J, with 9 bases between the two ends. This CDR3 has 13 residues. The CDR3 DNA follows: TGTGCCAGCAGTTTAAGGACGGAGCAGCCCCAGCATTTT. Its protein is CASSLRTEQPQHF.

DNA of the CDR3: TGTGCCAGCAGCCAACCCGGGACAGCGGTGGGCACAGATACGCAGTATTTT. This translates into CASSQPGTAVGTDTQYF. The chain joins TRBV3-1 to TRBJ2-3; 7 bases match TRBD1. V gave up 2 bases and J gave up 1 base; unmatched junction bases: 9. The CDR3 consists of 17 residues. CDR1 is LGHDT, CDR2 YNNKEL, per germline (reference sequence).

CDR3 DNA sequence: TGTGCCAGCAGCGTACTATCCGGGGGCGCTGGAAACACCATATATTTT. Translation: CASSVLSGGAGNTIYF. This chain uses TRBV9 with TRBJ1-3, with a possible D match to TRBD1 (6 bases). The CDR3 is 16 amino acids. CDR1 is SGDLS, CDR2 YYNGEE, per germline. The germline V and J ends were trimmed by 1 base and 2 bases, with 13 bases remaining between them.

This sequence joins TRBV4-1 and TRBJ1-5, with 8 bases lining up with TRBD1. CDR1 and CDR2 from the germline V gene are MGHRA and YSYEKL. CDR3 length: 16 residues. V lost 4 bases, J lost 0 bases, and 5 bases stayed unmatched. DNA for the CDR3: TGCGCCAGCAGCCCGGGACAGGACAATAGCAATCAGCCCCAGCATTTT. It is translated as CASSPGQDNSNQPQHF.

This clonotype has only one observation. The chain combines TRBV7-2 with TRBJ2-3; maybe TRBD1 (5 bases). Germline CDR1 SGHTA, CDR2 FQGNSA. V gave up 3 bases and J gave up 11 bases, with 9 bases separating them. The CDR3 runs 11 residues. The CDR3 here is CASSLTEEQYF. In DNA form, the CDR3 reads TGTGCCAGCAGCTTGACAGAGGAGCAGTATTTT. The complete variable domain, with remaining parts taken from reference TRBV7-2 and TRBJ2-3, reads GAGVSQSPSNKVTEKGKDVELRCDPISGHTALYWYRQSLGQGLEFLIYFQGNSAPDKSGLPSDRFSAERTGGSVSTLTIQRTQQEDSAVYLCASSLTEEQYFGPGTRLTVL.

The gene calls are TRBV19 and TRBJ2-3; 12 bases align to TRBD1. The CDR3 spans 14 residues. Germline assignment: CDR1 LNHDA and CDR2 SQIVND (reference sequence). V shed 5 bases, J shed 6 bases, and the junction held 3 bases outside the gene matches. CDR3 in DNA: TGTGCCAGTAGTCTGGGACAGGGGGCTGATACGCAGTATTTT. Translated: CASSLGQGADTQYF.

This rearrangement joins TRBV19 to TRBJ1-1; TRBD1 matches 7 bases. The CDR3 runs to 16 residues. V dropped 5 bases and J dropped 2; count of bases not matched to a gene: 11. Germline CDR1 and CDR2: LNHDA and SQIVND (reference sequence). The CDR3: CASSQTGTEVNTEAFF. For the CDR3, the DNA is TGTGCCAGTAGTCAAACCGGGACAGAGGTAAACACTGAAGCTTTCTTT. Complete variable domain (other parts from reference TRBV19 and TRBJ1-1): DGGITQSPKYLFRKEGQNVTLSCEQNLNHDAMYWYRQDPGQGLRLIYYSQIVNDFQKGDIAEGYSVSREKKESFPLTVTSAQKNPTAFYLCASSQTGTEVNTEAFFGQGTRLTVV.

The chain links TRBV28 to TRBJ1-5; D perhaps matches TRBD1 (5 bases). Germline V gene lookup returns CDR1 MDHEN and CDR2 SYDVKM. V lost 3 bases and J 5 bases, leaving 17 bases between the germline ends. The CDR3 length is 16 residues. The CDR3 loop reads CASSFVGGGRDQPQHF. DNA for the CDR3: TGTGCCAGCAGTTTCGTTGGGGGAGGGCGGGATCAGCCCCAGCATTTT.

This chain joins TRBV10-2 and TRBJ2-1; 8 bases match TRBD1. This CDR3 is 15 amino acids long. Germline loops: CDR1 WSHSY, CDR2 SAAADI. The ends lost 2 bases at V and 7 bases at J; junction bases unmatched: 7. The CDR3 nucleotides are TGCGCCAGCAGTGAGACGGGGACAGGAAGGAATGAGCAGTTCTTC. Its protein product is CASSETGTGRNEQFF.

This sequence joins TRBV12-3 or TRBV12-4 and TRBJ2-5; D could derive from TRBD1 or TRBD2 (5 bases each). Trimming took 2 bases from V and 1 from J, leaving 8 bases between them. This CDR3 is built from 14 residues. CDR3 region: CASSLPGSQETQYF. The CDR3 DNA reads TGTGCCAGCAGTTTACCAGGGAGCCAAGAGACCCAGTACTTC.

This clonotype was observed a single time. This rearrangement joins TRBV20-1 to TRBJ1-1; a weak D match, TRBD1 (5 bases). Germline loops: CDR1 DFQATT, CDR2 SNEGSKA (reference sequence). The CDR3 covers 11 residues. V lost 3 bases and J lost 4, with 6 bases in between. Here the CDR3 reads CSASGTTEAFF. CDR3 coding DNA: TGCAGTGCTAGTGGGACCACTGAAGCTTTCTTT.

The chain joins TRBV7-2 to TRBJ2-5; 9 nucleotides align to TRBD2. From germline, CDR1 is SGHTA and CDR2 FQGNSA. V trimming: 6 bases; J trimming: 4 bases; junction bases outside the gene matches: 9. CDR3 length: 15 amino acids. CDR3 sequence (DNA): TGTGCCAGCAGTACCTTAGCGGGGGACGGAGAGACCCAGTACTTC. It translates to CASSTLAGDGETQYF. Using reference TRBV7-2 and TRBJ2-5 for the parts outside the CDR3, the full variable domain is GAGVSQSPSNKVTEKGKDVELRCDPISGHTALYWYRQSLGQGLEFLIYFQGNSAPDKSGLPSDRFSAERTGGSVSTLTIQRTQQEDSAVYLCASSTLAGDGETQYFGPGTRLLVL.